What follows are 26 T cell receptor beta chains derived from one specimen sequenced in a study of blood T cell repertoires in COVID-19. Sequenced by immunoSEQ multiplex PCR; TCRdb stores in-frame clones only, minus some. The repertoire consists of 200,000 or so clones, with approximately 90% occurring once and the leading ten covering around 2.3%. Source material: peripheral blood. Source of these receptors: a man in his sixties or seventies with active or convalescent COVID-19.

The V call is TRBV6-2 or TRBV6-3, the J call TRBJ1-6; 8 nucleotides match TRBD1. The CDR3 totals 18 residues. Trimming took 0 bases from V and 7 from J; bases not matched to a gene: 11. CDR1 is MNHEY and CDR2 is SVGEGT in the germline V gene. The CDR3 DNA reads as TGTGCCAGCAGTTACTCGGTAACAGGGGGGAGTTGGAATTCACCCCTCCACTTT. Amino acid sequence: CASSYSVTGGSWNSPLHF.

This chain connects TRBV20-1 to TRBJ2-5, with D maybe TRBD2 (6 bases). This CDR3 has 15 residues. Trimming removed 3 bases at V and 3 bases at J, with 17 bases between. Germline assignment: CDR1 DFQATT and CDR2 SNEGSKA (reference sequence). CDR3 amino acids: CSASFLAGRKETQYF. In DNA, the CDR3 is TGCAGTGCTAGTTTCTTGGCGGGGAGAAAAGAGACCCAGTACTTC.

This clone showed up just a few times. The chain combines TRBV7-2 with TRBJ2-7, with TRBD2 matching 7 bases. This CDR3 contains 13 residues. V lost 2 bases and J lost 6; bases outside the gene matches: 4. Germline V gives CDR1 SGHTA, CDR2 FQGNSA. The CDR3 spells CASSLLGRGEQYF. CDR3 in DNA: TGTGCCAGCAGCTTACTGGGGAGGGGCGAGCAGTACTTC.

This chain links TRBV4-3 with TRBJ2-2, with TRBD1 as a possible D gene (5 bases). The V and J ends lost 3 bases and 6 bases respectively, with 8 bases between them. This CDR3 has 13 residues. Germline CDR1 is LGHNA and CDR2 is YSLEER. The CDR3 sequence: CASSHDRSGELFF. The CDR3 DNA sequence: TGCGCCAGCAGCCATGACAGATCCGGGGAGCTGTTTTTT.

The J gene is TRBJ1-6, the V gene TRBV14; D uncertain. V dropped 6 bases and J dropped 4 bases, with 7 bases sitting between them. CDR1 and CDR2 from the germline V gene are SGHDN and FVKESK. The CDR3 has 13 residues. The CDR3 bases are TGTGCCAGCAGTCCAGGTTATAATTCACCCCTCCACTTT. It translates to CASSPGYNSPLHF.

This chain's CDR3 is CAWRDSGGYNYGYTF. DNA for the CDR3: TGTGCCTGGAGGGACTCAGGGGGCTATAACTATGGCTACACCTTC. The chain recombines TRBV30 with TRBJ1-2; 8 bases are shared with TRBD1. There are 15 residues in the CDR3. With V trimmed by 3 bases and J by 1 base, 7 bases remained unmatched. CDR1 GTSNPN and CDR2 SVGIG come from the germline V gene (reference sequence).

The rearrangement uses TRBV2 and TRBJ2-1; 11 positions agree with TRBD2. V shed 7 bases and J 7 bases; nucleotides not matched to a gene: 6. CDR1 and CDR2 from the germline V gene are SNHLY and FYNNEI. This CDR3 has 14 residues. CDR3 DNA sequence: TGTGCCAGCACGGGGGGACTAGCGGCTAATGAGCAGTTCTTC. Encoded protein: CASTGGLAANEQFF.

The chain is built from TRBV14 and TRBJ1-2; 8 nucleotides agree with TRBD1. After removal of 4 bases from V and 7 bases from J, the junction contained 8 bases not matched to a gene. This CDR3 region has 14 residues. Germline loops: CDR1 SGHDN, CDR2 FVKESK. CDR3 amino acids: CASSRTGLPLGYTF. The DNA for the CDR3 is TGTGCCAGCAGCCGGACAGGGCTCCCCCTTGGCTACACCTTC.

This clone was found a few times. This chain joins TRBV6-2 or TRBV6-3 and TRBJ2-7, with 13 bases matching TRBD2. The CDR3 sequence is 19 residues long. CDR1 and CDR2 from the germline V gene are MNHEY and SVGEGT. The V and J ends lost 2 bases and 1 base, in that order; junction bases with no gene match: 11. This CDR3 reads CASSYERTSGSPLSYEQYF. CDR3 bases: TGTGCCAGCAGTTACGAAAGGACTAGCGGGAGTCCCTTATCCTACGAGCAGTACTTC.

This clone was picked up a small number of times. The V gene is TRBV3-1 (or the pseudogene TRBV3-2), the J gene TRBJ2-5, with D uncertain. The CDR3 loop spans 11 amino acids. Trimming pared 6 bases from V and 8 bases from J, leaving 10 bases between. Germline CDR1 LGHDT, CDR2 YNNKEL (reference sequence). The chain's CDR3 is CASSDPGTQYF. The DNA of the CDR3 is TGTGCCAGCAGTGACCCAGGTACCCAGTACTTC.

The V and J genes are TRBV7-9 and TRBJ2-7; unclear D gene. This CDR3 comprises 13 residues. The germline gives CDR1 SEHNR, CDR2 FQNEAQ (reference sequence). V shed 1 base and J shed 2 bases, with 6 bases lying between them. CDR3 sequence reads: CASSLGPPYEQYF. Written as DNA, the CDR3 is TGTGCCAGCAGCTTAGGGCCACCCTACGAGCAGTACTTC.

The chain links TRBV28 to TRBJ2-2, with 9 positions matching TRBD1. CDR3 length: 16 residues. V lost 3 bases to trimming and J lost 6 bases; unmatched junction nucleotides: 8. Germline CDR1 MDHEN, CDR2 SYDVKM. The CDR3 region is CASSLLPGQGPGELFF. The CDR3, as DNA: TGTGCCAGCAGTTTGCTTCCGGGACAGGGCCCCGGGGAGCTGTTTTTT.

The rearrangement links TRBV3-1 (or the pseudogene TRBV3-2) to TRBJ1-5; no reliable D call. V lost 1 base, J lost 0 bases, and 7 bases lay in between. CDR1 LGHDT and CDR2 YNNKEL come from the germline V gene (reference sequence). This CDR3 region has 15 residues. As DNA, the CDR3 is TGTGCCAGCAGCCAAGGTCCTTTTAGCAATCAGCCCCAGCATTTT. Its translation: CASSQGPFSNQPQHF.

The chain joins TRBV5-8 to TRBJ2-4; D is possibly TRBD2 (5 bases). Germline lookup yields CDR1 SGHTS and CDR2 YDEGEE. The V end lost 1 base, the J end lost 1 base, and 12 bases lay between the germline ends. The CDR3 length is 16 residues. CDR3 DNA sequence: TGTGCCAGCAGCTTGATACCCCCGGGGGCCAAAAACATTCAGTACTTC. Protein product: CASSLIPPGAKNIQYF.

The rearrangement uses TRBV4-1 and TRBJ2-7; TRBD2 aligns across 7 bases. Germline V CDR1 and CDR2: MGHRA, YSYEKL. J lost 1 base, V lost 1 base, and 4 bases had no gene match. The CDR3 loop spans 15 amino acids. In nucleotides, the CDR3 is TGCGCCAGCAGCCAAGTACCGGGAGGATCCTACGAGCAGTACTTC. Its protein is CASSQVPGGSYEQYF.

This clone was seen a handful of times. This rearrangement joins TRBV20-1 to TRBJ2-6; D might be TRBD1 (6 bases). V was cut by 3 bases and J by 3 bases, with 9 bases left in between. Germline V lookup: CDR1 DFQATT, CDR2 SNEGSKA (reference sequence). This CDR3 comprises 14 residues. The CDR3 loop reads CSASWGLGANVLTF. CDR3 bases: TGCAGTGCTAGTTGGGGGCTTGGGGCCAACGTCCTGACTTTC.

This chain uses TRBV4-3 with TRBJ2-7, with D possibly being TRBD1 (5 bases). Germline V gene sequence: CDR1 LGHNA, CDR2 YSLEER. The CDR3 consists of 14 residues. The V gene lost 0 bases and the J gene lost 2 bases, with 8 bases spanning the gap. This CDR3 is CASSQERQTYEQYF. DNA for the CDR3: TGCGCCAGCAGCCAAGAGAGACAGACCTACGAGCAGTACTTC.

The J gene is TRBJ1-1, the V gene TRBV5-5, with D maybe TRBD1 (5 bases). Trimming took 4 bases from V and 7 from J, leaving 20 bases between them. CDR1 is SGHKS, CDR2 YYEKEE, per germline (reference sequence). The CDR3 has 15 residues. The chain's CDR3 is CASSLLGFWGDEAFF. DNA for the CDR3: TGTGCCAGCAGCCTCCTTGGTTTCTGGGGGGATGAAGCTTTCTTT.

The J gene is TRBJ2-6, the V gene TRBV7-6, with 10 nucleotides matching TRBD2. Trimming cost V 3 bases and J 1 base; bases outside gene matches: 6. Looked up from germline, CDR1 is SGHVS and CDR2 is FNYEAQ. The CDR3 extends over 18 amino acids. CDR3 sequence (DNA): TGTGCCAGCAGCTTCTCAGCGGGAGGGCCTTCTGGGGCCAACGTCCTGACTTTC. Translation gives CASSFSAGGPSGANVLTF.

The chain is built from TRBV2 and TRBJ1-6; perhaps TRBD1 as D (5 bases). V lost 5 bases, J lost 0 bases, and 11 bases lay in between. Germline lookup yields CDR1 SNHLY and CDR2 FYNNEI. The CDR3 totals 16 residues. Here the CDR3 DNA reads TGTGCCAGCAGTCCGGACATCAGCTCCTATAATTCACCCCTCCACTTT. It specifies CASSPDISSYNSPLHF.

The V gene is TRBV12-3 or TRBV12-4, the J gene TRBJ2-7, with 10 bases matching TRBD1. The CDR3 length is 13 residues. With V trimmed by 8 bases and J by 1 base, 2 bases remained unmatched. CDR3 residues: CASGQGDSYEQYF. Here the CDR3 DNA reads TGTGCCAGCGGACAGGGGGATTCCTACGAGCAGTACTTC.

This rearrangement joins TRBV4-3 to TRBJ2-2, with D tentatively TRBD1 (6 bases). This CDR3 is 15 amino acids long. The germline CDR1 and CDR2 sequences are LGHNA and YSLEER. V was clipped by 3 bases and J by 1 base, with 9 bases between them. The chain's CDR3 is CASSQQGGNTGELFF. In nucleotides, the CDR3 is TGCGCCAGCAGCCAGCAAGGGGGGAACACCGGGGAGCTGTTTTTT.

The CDR3 sequence is CASSLGLARQNIQYF. In nucleotides, the CDR3 is TGTGCCAGCAGTCTAGGACTAGCGCGCCAAAACATTCAGTACTTC. This rearrangement joins TRBV2 to TRBJ2-4; TRBD2 matches at 9 bases. V lost 5 bases, J lost 5 bases, and 7 bases stayed unmatched. The CDR3 runs 15 residues. CDR1 is SNHLY and CDR2 is FYNNEI in the germline V gene.

The chain carries TRBV7-8 and TRBJ2-7; D uncertain. The V gene's germline CDR1 is SGHVS and CDR2 FQNEAQ. The V gene lost 2 bases and the J gene lost 2 bases, with 4 bases spanning the gap. The CDR3 consists of 12 residues. CDR3 protein: CASSLRAYEQYF. The CDR3 nucleotides read TGTGCCAGCAGCTTACGAGCCTACGAGCAGTACTTC.

The rearrangement uses TRBV5-4 and TRBJ2-2; D is unresolved. V shed 0 bases and J shed 1 base, with 10 bases lying between them. This CDR3 spans 16 amino acids. Germline CDR1 is SGHNT and CDR2 is YYREEE (reference sequence). The CDR3 sequence is CASSLGGQLNTGELFF. CDR3 coding DNA: TGTGCCAGCAGCTTGGGTGGGCAGTTGAACACCGGGGAGCTGTTTTTT.

This sequence joins TRBV6-5 and TRBJ1-1; 7 nucleotides agree with TRBD1. Germline CDR1 and CDR2: MNHEY and SVGAGI. The J segment lost 2 bases and the V segment lost 6 bases, leaving 6 bases of the junction unmatched. The CDR3 covers 14 residues. CDR3 loop: CASRAGTENTEAFF. DNA for the CDR3: TGTGCCAGCAGGGCCGGGACAGAAAACACTGAAGCTTTCTTT.